This T cell receptor (beta chain) was found in a study of tumor-infiltrating lymphocytes in primary liver carcinoma. Study background: Male and female patients aged 30 to 69 years made up the cohort.

TCR beta cDNA was made from approximately 500 ng total RNA with a constant-region primer. Library construction for TCR beta comprised three nested multiplex PCR rounds performed with slightly modified ARM-PCR. In the first two PCR rounds, TRBV1-TRBV30 forward primers were paired with a C-beta reverse primer, and each round lasted about 9 cycles. MiXCR was run by TCRdb on the multiplex PCR reads, yielding one entry per CDR3 protein. The sample has fewer than 250,000 distinct CDR3 sequences, approximately 65% seen once. Unsorted whole blood yielded blood RNA, and germline DNA was extracted as well. Donors were untreated and chronically infected with HBV. This CDR3 is built from 18 residues. The germline V gene encodes CDR1 MGHRA and CDR2 YSYEKL. Losses at the gene ends were 5 bases for V and 2 bases for J; bases not matched to a gene: 13.

This clonotype originated in a woman aged 55-70 years with primary liver carcinoma and hepatitis B virus infection. V gene TRBV4-1 combines with J gene TRBJ2-3, with 10 bases that match TRBD2. Sample: peripheral blood. Written as DNA, the CDR3 is TGCGCCAGCAGCGTCACCTCACCCGGGACTAGCGTCACAGATACGCAGTATTTT. Translated: CASSVTSPGTSVTDTQYF.